Sequencing of this TCR beta chain was carried out in a study of cytotoxic CD8 clonotypes in ibrutinib-treated CLL. The wider study: After treatment lasting a median roughly 12 months, range 6 to 36, response samples were collected.

CDR3 length: 14 residues. CDR1 and CDR2 from the germline V gene are SQVTM and ANQGSEA. J lost 1 base, V lost 4 bases, and 3 bases had no gene match. Overall study findings and caveats: While tracking circulating CD8+ T-cell counts, baseline clonality exceeded that of age-matched healthy donors. Clonality went up at the time of ibrutinib response, stayed stable in sustained remission, and later dropped back toward its baseline level at progression. Public clonotypes were seen rarely and were contracted or stable on treatment.

The repertoire was sequenced with immunoSEQ multiplex PCR; TCRdb's copy has only in-frame clones and lacks some. The table records approximately 160,000 clones, 70% to 90% of them present only once. A remark on this clone: The target antigen is unknown.

Source: PBMCs, taken at disease progression, from a patient treated with ibrutinib. This chain joins TRBV29-1 and TRBJ2-1, with 8 nucleotides matching TRBD2. This clonotype was sampled from a human donor with chronic lymphocytic leukemia. The CDR3 is CSVAPGGSYNEQFF. The CDR3 nucleotides read TGCAGCGTTGCTCCGGGAGGGTCCTACAATGAGCAGTTCTTC.